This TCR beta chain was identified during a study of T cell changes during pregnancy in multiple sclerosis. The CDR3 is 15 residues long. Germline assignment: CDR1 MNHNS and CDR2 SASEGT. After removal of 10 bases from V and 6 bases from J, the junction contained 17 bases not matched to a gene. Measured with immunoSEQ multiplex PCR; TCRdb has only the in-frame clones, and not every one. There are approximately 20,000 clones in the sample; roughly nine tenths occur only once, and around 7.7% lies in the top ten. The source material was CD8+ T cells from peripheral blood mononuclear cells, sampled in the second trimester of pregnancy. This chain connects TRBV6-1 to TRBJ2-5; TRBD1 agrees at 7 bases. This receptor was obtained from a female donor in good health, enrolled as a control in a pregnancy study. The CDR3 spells CATYRREGALKTQYF. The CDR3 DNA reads TGTGCCACCTATAGGCGTGAGGGGGCCCTTAAGACCCAGTACTTC.